This TCR beta chain was documented in a study of CD8 T cells in ankylosing spondylitis. TCRdb re-derived calls from the 5' RACE reads in MiXCR, one entry per CDR3 protein. The sample has around 31,000 distinct CDR3 sequences; less than 40% are singletons. This clonotype was seen a handful of times. Trimming cost V 1 base and J 0 bases, with 13 bases left between them. Germline CDR1 and CDR2: MGHRA and YSYEKL. This CDR3 region has 17 residues. Sequencing was performed on synovial fluid, either unsorted or a sorted T cell fraction (not recorded which). The rearrangement links TRBV4-1 to TRBJ2-1, with D possibly called TRBD1 or TRBD2 (6 bases each). The TCR sequence derives from a male donor with ankylosing spondylitis. CDR3 bases: TGCGCCAGCAGCCAAGCCCCGGGGGCAAGCTCCTACAATGAGCAGTTCTTC. It is translated as CASSQAPGASSYNEQFF.